A single sample gave rise to the 8 T cell receptor beta chains below, sequenced in a study of blood T cell repertoires in COVID-19. TCRdb's table, derived via immunoSEQ multiplex PCR, lists solely in-frame clones and lacks some. The table shows approximately 670,000 clones, with 90% occurring only once. Sequenced: peripheral blood. The origin of the receptors is a woman aged 18-30 years with acute or convalescent COVID-19.

V gene TRBV6-1 combines with J gene TRBJ1-5, with 7 positions matching TRBD1. This CDR3 is built from 13 residues. Germline loops: CDR1 MNHNS, CDR2 SASEGT. V gave up 3 bases and J gave up 7 bases; unmatched junction bases: 3. The CDR3 sequence: CASSDRGAQPQHF. CDR3 DNA: TGTGCCAGCAGTGACAGGGGGGCACAGCCCCAGCATTTT.

The chain combines TRBV10-3 with TRBJ1-1; tentatively, D is TRBD1 (5 bases). Germline assignment: CDR1 ENHRY and CDR2 SYGVKD. The CDR3 has 14 amino acids. Trimming shortened V by 3 bases and J by 6 bases, and 14 bases separated the two germline ends. CDR3 in amino acids: CAISEGQGIAEAFF. The CDR3 nucleotides read TGTGCCATCAGTGAAGGGCAGGGTATAGCTGAAGCTTTCTTT.

The chain employs TRBV19 and TRBJ1-1; maybe TRBD1 (5 bases). The CDR3 spans 13 residues. The V gene's germline CDR1 is LNHDA and CDR2 SQIVND (reference sequence). Trimming pared 5 bases from V and 6 bases from J, leaving 13 bases between. CDR3 coding DNA: TGTGCCAGTAGTCCCAGGAGGGGTGCTGAAGCTTTCTTT. Its protein product is CASSPRRGAEAFF.

The CDR3, as DNA: TGTGCCAGCAGTTTAGCTACAGGGCTGGAGGGCTACACCTTC. Amino acid sequence: CASSLATGLEGYTF. The rearrangement joins TRBV28 to TRBJ1-2; weak D call: TRBD1 (6 bases). Germline V gives CDR1 MDHEN, CDR2 SYDVKM. There are 14 residues in the CDR3. Trimming stripped 2 bases from V and 8 bases from J, with 15 bases between.

This chain links TRBV11-2 with TRBJ2-5, with 7 bases that match TRBD2. The length of the CDR3 is 15 residues. Germline V gives CDR1 SGHAT, CDR2 FQNNGV. V trimming: 3 bases; J trimming: 4 bases; junction bases outside the gene matches: 8. The CDR3 protein is CASSFRGGGLETQYF. DNA of the CDR3: TGTGCCAGCAGCTTTCGGGGCGGGGGTTTAGAGACCCAGTACTTC.

The rearrangement joins TRBV7-2 to TRBJ2-1; the match to TRBD2 covers 10 bases. CDR3 length: 15 amino acids. Germline CDR1 SGHTA, CDR2 FQGNSA. Trimming at V came to 4 bases and at J to 3 bases, leaving 3 bases not matched to a gene. The CDR3 protein is CASSSLAGVYNEQFF. The DNA of the CDR3 is TGTGCCAGCAGCTCTCTAGCGGGAGTCTACAATGAGCAGTTCTTC.

This chain joins TRBV29-1 and TRBJ2-1, with 9 bases that match TRBD1. This CDR3 has 16 amino acids. Germline V lookup: CDR1 SQVTM, CDR2 ANQGSEA. The V and J ends lost 3 bases and 9 bases, in that order; junction bases with no gene match: 15. In nucleotides, the CDR3 is TGCAGCGTTGAGGGGGGACAGGGAGGAAAGTTCGGTGAGCAGTTCTTC. This sequence encodes CSVEGGQGGKFGEQFF.

The chain employs TRBV27 and TRBJ1-1; TRBD1 is a possible D gene (5 bases). In germline, CDR1 is MNHEY, CDR2 SMNVEV (reference sequence). The ends were cut back, 4 bases at V and 11 bases at J, with 17 bases in the middle. The CDR3 is made up of 13 amino acids. CDR3 region: CASSSRQLRSAFF. CDR3 in DNA: TGTGCCAGCAGTTCAAGACAGTTACGGAGCGCTTTCTTT.